This TCR beta chain was retrieved from a study of blood T cell repertoires in COVID-19. Looking at the study overall: Samples representing acute and convalescent COVID-19 were sourced from the United States, Italy and Spain. T cells, B-cell-depleted T cells, or PBMCs provided the cDNA or gDNA that served as material.

Original handling: From reference gene primer amplification, estimates of nucleated cell counts were derived. TCRdb keeps only in-frame clones here, not all; method: immunoSEQ multiplex PCR. D and trimming were read from the DNA, whereas the V and J calls and clone size are those reported in that table. The sample holds around 130,000 clones, 85% to 90% seen once. The sequencing input was peripheral blood. This TCR derives from a man in his 70s with active COVID-19.

CDR3 nucleotide sequence: TGTGCCAGCAGACGACAGGGGATAGAAAACTATGGCTACACCTTC. Protein product: CASRRQGIENYGYTF. The J gene is TRBJ1-2, the V gene TRBV6-6; 8 positions match TRBD1. The V gene end was trimmed by 6 bases and the J gene end by 2 bases; junction bases not matched to a gene: 8. The CDR3 is 15 amino acids. Germline CDR1 MNHNY, CDR2 SVGAGI (reference sequence).